These 32 T cell receptor beta chains were sequenced from one sample in a study of T cell responses to AZD1222 COVID-19 vaccine. TCRdb's table, derived via immunoSEQ multiplex PCR, lists solely in-frame clones and lacks some. Of about 160,000 clones in the sample, more than 70% were seen once. The sample in question was peripheral blood, obtained on day 0 of AZD1222 vaccination. Receptor source: an adult in good health.

The chain uses TRBV6-5 and TRBJ1-2; D call uncertain. Per germline, CDR1 MNHEY and CDR2 SVGAGI. The CDR3 contains 13 residues. The V and J ends lost 2 bases and 2 bases respectively, with 6 bases between them. Here the CDR3 DNA reads TGTGCCAGCAGTTACGCGGAAAACTATGGCTACACCTTC. Its translation: CASSYAENYGYTF.

This clone was recorded a few times. The J gene is TRBJ2-7, the V gene TRBV30; the D call may be TRBD1 or TRBD2 (6 bases each). Germline V lookup: CDR1 GTSNPN, CDR2 SVGIG (reference sequence). The CDR3 spans 14 residues. The V end lost 1 base, the J end lost 4 bases, and 14 bases lay between the germline ends. CDR3 in amino acids: CAWSEGRGRYEQYF. The CDR3, as DNA: TGTGCCTGGAGTGAAGGCCGGGGGCGGTACGAGCAGTACTTC.

The CDR3 reads CASSTRDRPNTGELFF. The CDR3 DNA reads TGTGCCAGCAGCACACGGGACAGACCGAACACCGGGGAGCTGTTTTTT. The genes are TRBV5-5 and TRBJ2-2; 7 bases align to TRBD1. The CDR3 runs to 16 residues. J lost 0 bases, V lost 4 bases, and 6 bases had no gene match. CDR1 SGHKS and CDR2 YYEKEE come from the germline V gene (reference sequence).

This chain joins TRBV6-5 and TRBJ1-3; 7 bases agree with TRBD1. There are 14 residues in the CDR3. CDR1 and CDR2 (germline): MNHEY, SVGAGI. V gave up 5 bases and J gave up 0 bases; unmatched junction bases: 1. The CDR3, as DNA: TGTGCCAGCAGTACAGGGGTCTCTGGAAACACCATATATTTT. As protein: CASSTGVSGNTIYF.

As regards this clone: Other DNA sequences from this sample encode an identical CDR3 as well. The rearrangement links TRBV6-5 to TRBJ1-6; possibly TRBD1 for D (5 bases). Trimming shortened V by 0 bases and J by 7 bases, and 10 bases separated the two germline ends. The CDR3 is 15 amino acids. Germline CDR1 MNHEY, CDR2 SVGAGI. In DNA, the CDR3 is TGTGCCAGCAGTTACTCGAGGCAGGGAAATTCACCCCTCCACTTT. Translating it yields CASSYSRQGNSPLHF.

J is TRBJ2-2 and V is TRBV7-3; 11 positions agree with TRBD1. Trimming cost V 3 bases and J 4 bases; bases outside gene matches: 4. CDR1 and CDR2 (germline): SGHTA, FQGTGA. The CDR3 runs 16 residues. CDR3 DNA sequence: TGTGCCAGCAGCTTCCAGGGACAGGGGGGCACCGGGGAGCTGTTTTTT. It encodes CASSFQGQGGTGELFF.

V usage is TRBV7-9 and J usage is TRBJ2-1; possibly TRBD1 for D (5 bases). The CDR3 covers 11 residues. CDR1 and CDR2 from the germline V gene are SEHNR and FQNEAQ (reference sequence). Deletions cut 6 bases from V and 8 bases from J, with 8 bases between. This chain's CDR3 is CASSRGYEQFF. CDR3 in DNA: TGTGCCAGCAGTAGGGGCTATGAGCAGTTCTTC.

The chain uses TRBV30 and TRBJ1-3, with no clear D. The V gene lost 3 bases and the J gene lost 0 bases, with 15 bases spanning the gap. Germline CDR1 GTSNPN, CDR2 SVGIG (reference sequence). The CDR3 is 16 amino acids. CDR3 in DNA: TGTGCCTGGAGGGAACCTAGGATTCTCTCTGGAAACACCATATATTTT. Its protein is CAWREPRILSGNTIYF.

The chain has TRBV7-2 and TRBJ1-6; D may be TRBD1 (6 bases). The CDR3 contains 16 residues. V was pared by 1 base and J by 9 bases, with 16 bases between. Germline CDR1 is SGHTA and CDR2 is FQGNSA. In nucleotides, the CDR3 is TGTGCCAGCAGCTTAGGAGGGGGAGGTCTCAGTTCACCCCTCCACTTT. Protein: CASSLGGGGLSSPLHF.

The gene calls are TRBV28 and TRBJ1-1; D unresolved. Germline loops: CDR1 MDHEN, CDR2 SYDVKM. There are 15 residues in the CDR3. V gave up 7 bases and J gave up 4 bases, with 19 bases separating them. For the CDR3, the DNA is TGTGCCAGCATCTTCTCCTCGGGCCTCGGCACTGAAGCTTTCTTT. The encoded protein is CASIFSSGLGTEAFF. Complete variable domain (other parts from reference TRBV28 and TRBJ1-1): DVKVTQSSRYLVKRTGEKVFLECVQDMDHENMFWYRQDPGLGLRLIYFSYDVKMKEKGDIPEGYSVSREKKERFSLILESASTNQTSMYLCASIFSSGLGTEAFFGQGTRLTVV.

V and J are TRBV9 and TRBJ1-1; D perhaps matches TRBD1 (6 bases). The germline gives CDR1 SGDLS, CDR2 YYNGEE. The CDR3 consists of 16 residues. Between the trimmed V and J ends, which lost 0 bases and 4 bases, there was a span of 16 bases. The CDR3 reads CASSVEGRGESTEAFF. The CDR3, as DNA: TGTGCCAGCAGCGTAGAAGGGAGGGGGGAGAGCACTGAAGCTTTCTTT. Based on the CDR3 plus reference TRBV9 and TRBJ1-1, the full variable domain is DSGVTQTPKHLITATGQRVTLRCSPRSGDLSVYWYQQSLDQGLQFLIQYYNGEERAKGNILERFSAQQFPDLHSELNLSSLELGDSALYFCASSVEGRGESTEAFFGQGTRLTVV.

V gene TRBV4-3 combines with J gene TRBJ2-6; D gene unclear. Trimming shortened V by 0 bases and J by 2 bases, and 8 bases separated the two germline ends. The CDR3 sequence is 16 residues long. CDR1 and CDR2 from the germline V gene are LGHNA and YSLEER. DNA for the CDR3: TGCGCCAGCAGCCAAGATATGGGGACTGGGGCCAACGTCCTGACTTTC. Translating gives CASSQDMGTGANVLTF.

The chain uses TRBV6-2 or TRBV6-3 and TRBJ1-5; D possibly corresponds to TRBD1 (5 bases). Trimming stripped 2 bases from V and 0 bases from J, with 14 bases between. The CDR3 runs 17 residues. Per the germline V gene, CDR1 is MNHEY and CDR2 is SVGEGT. The DNA of the CDR3 is TGTGCCAGCAGTTACCCGAGGTGGGGGGATAGCAATCAGCCCCAGCATTTT. Protein: CASSYPRWGDSNQPQHF.

The CDR3 DNA reads as TGCGCCAGCAAGGTTGGGCAGGCCACTGAAGCTTTCTTT. Amino acid sequence: CASKVGQATEAFF. The chain couples TRBV5-1 to TRBJ1-1, with no clear D. V was cut by 6 bases and J by 4 bases, with 13 bases left in between. From germline, CDR1 is SGHRS and CDR2 YFSETQ. CDR3 length equals 13 residues.

The V gene is TRBV5-6, the J gene TRBJ1-2; no clear D. V was cut by 3 bases and J by 1 base, with 13 bases left in between. Germline CDR1 and CDR2: SGHDT and YYEEEE. The CDR3 has 15 amino acids. CDR3 loop: CASSSTSGSNYGYTF. In DNA, the CDR3 is TGTGCCAGCAGCTCTACCTCAGGAAGTAACTATGGCTACACCTTC.

The chain combines TRBV5-1 with TRBJ2-5; D not resolved. Per germline, CDR1 SGHRS and CDR2 YFSETQ. The V end was cut by 2 bases, the J end by 2 bases, with 7 bases between. The CDR3 runs to 13 residues. As DNA, the CDR3 is TGCGCCAGCAGCTTACGACGGCAAGAGACCCAGTACTTC. It codes for CASSLRRQETQYF.

This chain links TRBV27 with TRBJ1-2, with TRBD1 as a possible D gene (5 bases). Trimming took off 4 bases at V and 2 bases at J, with 20 bases between the two ends. This CDR3 is built from 17 residues. The germline V gene has CDR1 MNHEY and CDR2 SMNVEV (reference sequence). The CDR3 loop reads CASSSTKLSRANYGYTF. The CDR3 DNA sequence: TGTGCCAGCAGTTCGACGAAATTAAGCAGGGCAAACTATGGCTACACCTTC.

CDR3 region: CASSSQVAGANVLTF. The CDR3 nucleotides are TGTGCCAGTAGTTCCCAGGTGGCTGGGGCCAACGTCCTGACTTTC. This chain connects TRBV19 to TRBJ2-6; no definite D call. Looked up from germline, CDR1 is LNHDA and CDR2 is SQIVND (reference sequence). The CDR3 consists of 15 residues. V dropped 5 bases and J dropped 2 bases, with 10 bases sitting between them.

The chain employs TRBV25-1 and TRBJ2-5; D is uncertain. CDR1 and CDR2 from the germline V gene are MGHDK and SYGVNS. The CDR3 spans 11 residues. Trimming cost V 3 bases and J 5 bases, with 4 bases left between them. The CDR3 coding sequence is TGTGCCAGCAGTGATATGGAGACCCAGTACTTC. Its translation: CASSDMETQYF.

The chain combines TRBV7-3 with TRBJ2-1, with TRBD1 matching over 9 bases. The CDR3 spans 15 residues. The trim removed 1 base at V and 6 bases at J, leaving 4 bases unmatched. Germline V lookup: CDR1 SGHTA, CDR2 FQGTGA. CDR3 protein: CASSLNRGLINEQFF. The CDR3 DNA is TGTGCCAGCAGCTTAAACAGGGGGCTTATCAATGAGCAGTTCTTC.

The rearrangement joins TRBV29-1 to TRBJ1-4; D might be TRBD1 (5 bases). Trimming shortened V by 3 bases and J by 6 bases, and 11 bases separated the two germline ends. The CDR3 has 13 residues. Germline V gene lookup returns CDR1 SQVTM and CDR2 ANQGSEA. CDR3 loop: CSVELARDEKLFF. CDR3 sequence (DNA): TGCAGCGTTGAGCTGGCCAGGGATGAAAAACTGTTTTTT.

The gene calls are TRBV27 and TRBJ2-1; D may be TRBD2 (6 bases). The V gene's germline CDR1 is MNHEY and CDR2 SMNVEV (reference sequence). V lost 6 bases, J lost 0 bases, and 12 bases lay in between. The CDR3 is 15 residues long. The CDR3 bases are TGTGCCAGCAGCCCTAGCGACCCCTCCTACAATGAGCAGTTCTTC. Its translation: CASSPSDPSYNEQFF.

This clone was detected only a few times. The chain uses TRBV28 and TRBJ2-7, with 7 bases aligning to TRBD1. Germline V gene sequence: CDR1 MDHEN, CDR2 SYDVKM. The CDR3 is 12 amino acids. V shed 7 bases and J 2 bases; nucleotides not matched to a gene: 2. CDR3 coding DNA: TGTGCCAGCAAGGGACAGCCCTACGAGCAGTACTTC. It is translated as CASKGQPYEQYF.

CDR3 in DNA: TGTGCCAGCATGCCAGCCGGTCTTGGCAGAAGCACAGATACGCAGTATTTT. Translated: CASMPAGLGRSTDTQYF. The chain has TRBV28 and TRBJ2-3; D ambiguous. The germline V and J ends were trimmed by 7 bases and 0 bases, with 20 bases remaining between them. The CDR3 sequence is 17 residues long. Germline lookup yields CDR1 MDHEN and CDR2 SYDVKM.

CDR3: CASTQGPDLNTGELFF. Here the CDR3 DNA reads TGCGCCAGCACACAGGGGCCGGATTTGAACACCGGGGAGCTGTTTTTT. The chain joins TRBV5-1 to TRBJ2-2, with 7 nucleotides matching TRBD1. The germline V gene encodes CDR1 SGHRS and CDR2 YFSETQ. The CDR3 has 16 residues. V shed 6 bases and J 1 base; nucleotides not matched to a gene: 9.

The V gene is TRBV11-2, the J gene TRBJ1-2; no firm D call. This CDR3 contains 14 residues. The germline V gene has CDR1 SGHAT and CDR2 FQNNGV. V was trimmed by 0 bases and J by 4 bases, leaving 9 bases between them. The CDR3 loop is CASSLDDGSYGYTF. The DNA of the CDR3 is TGTGCCAGCAGCTTAGATGACGGGAGCTATGGCTACACCTTC.

The rearrangement links TRBV19 to TRBJ2-3; the match to TRBD2 covers 14 bases. J lost 6 bases, V lost 5 bases, and 7 bases had no gene match. There are 16 residues in the CDR3. The germline gives CDR1 LNHDA, CDR2 SQIVND (reference sequence). The DNA of the CDR3 is TGTGCCAGTAGTTCGACTAGCGGGGGGGTTTCGGATACGCAGTATTTT. Translated: CASSSTSGGVSDTQYF.

The chain couples TRBV7-2 to TRBJ2-7; 8 bases line up with TRBD1. The CDR3 length is 15 residues. Germline values: CDR1 SGHTA, CDR2 FQGNSA. The trim removed 5 bases at V and 2 bases at J, leaving 8 bases unmatched. CDR3 in amino acids: CASSPRQGFAYEQYF. DNA for the CDR3: TGTGCCAGCAGCCCGAGACAGGGGTTTGCCTACGAGCAGTACTTC.

This sequence joins TRBV2 and TRBJ1-2; D is possibly TRBD1 (5 bases). Trimming stripped 6 bases from V and 4 bases from J, with 12 bases between. The CDR3 length is 13 residues. Germline V gene lookup returns CDR1 SNHLY and CDR2 FYNNEI. For the CDR3, the DNA is TGTGCCAGCAGCTATGACAGCCTCTATGGCTACACCTTC. Amino acid sequence: CASSYDSLYGYTF.

The chain's CDR3 is CALRDRLEYTEAFF. CDR3 nucleotide sequence: TGTGCCCTAAGGGACCGGTTGGAATACACTGAAGCTTTCTTT. The rearrangement joins TRBV6-5 to TRBJ1-1; a weak D match, TRBD1 (5 bases). Between the trimmed V and J ends, which lost 11 bases and 3 bases, there was a span of 19 bases. The CDR3 has 14 amino acids. Germline CDR1 and CDR2: MNHEY and SVGAGI.

The gene calls are TRBV4-1 and TRBJ2-5, with no clear D. This CDR3 has 16 residues. Trimming removed 0 bases at V and 3 bases at J, with 14 bases between. In germline, CDR1 is MGHRA, CDR2 YSYEKL. The CDR3 DNA reads TGCGCCAGCAGCCAAGAAGTGCGACTGACGAAAGAGACCCAGTACTTC. This translates into CASSQEVRLTKETQYF.

The rearrangement uses TRBV4-1 and TRBJ1-2; TRBD1 might be the D (5 bases). The V gene lost 0 bases and the J gene lost 2 bases, with 13 bases spanning the gap. This CDR3 region has 16 residues. Germline assignment: CDR1 MGHRA and CDR2 YSYEKL. CDR3 amino acids: CASSQDRGVPNYGYTF. CDR3 DNA: TGCGCCAGCAGCCAAGATAGAGGGGTTCCCAACTATGGCTACACCTTC.